The rows below give T cell receptor beta chains drawn from one sample of a study of blood T cells in healthy people across ages. Using its own MiXCR run on the 5' RACE reads, TCRdb lists one record per CDR3 protein. The sample has around 1,900,000 distinct CDR3 sequences, approximately 39% seen once. Sequenced sample: blood. The receptors were gathered from a human donor in good health. Both conserved end residues are part of each CDR3. A D gene is named only where the DNA matches it firmly. Some rows have no size entry. The others give once, few or many, or a class for an expanded clone.

j_gene: TRBJ2-7; len: 12; v_gene: TRBV29-1; abundance: many; d_gene: -; CDR3aa: CSVGAQSGEQYF; CDR3nt: TGCAGCGTTGGGGCCCAGTCGGGGGAGCAGTACTTC
j_gene: TRBJ1-2; len: 17; v_gene: TRBV6-5; abundance: -; d_gene: -; CDR3aa: CASSYAGPRLIAYGYTF; CDR3nt: TGTGCCAGCAGTTACGCGGGACCGCGGTTAATAGCCTATGGCTACACCTTC
j_gene: TRBJ1-2; len: 14; v_gene: TRBV5-1; abundance: -; d_gene: -; CDR3aa: CASSPAKPPYGYTF; CDR3nt: TGCGCCAGCAGCCCGGCGAAGCCGCCCTATGGCTACACCTTC
j_gene: TRBJ2-1; len: 13; v_gene: TRBV20-1; abundance: -; d_gene: -; CDR3aa: CSASLGRGNEQFF; CDR3nt: TGCAGTGCTAGTTTGGGGCGCGGCAATGAGCAGTTCTTC
j_gene: TRBJ1-5; len: 14; v_gene: TRBV7-8; abundance: -; d_gene: TRBD1; CDR3aa: CASSPGGRGQPQHF; CDR3nt: TGTGCCAGCAGCCCAGGGGGCAGGGGTCAGCCCCAGCATTTT
j_gene: TRBJ2-1; len: 15; v_gene: TRBV10-3; abundance: once; d_gene: -; CDR3aa: CAISEPRQLYNEQFF; CDR3nt: TGTGCCATCAGTGAGCCCCGACAGCTCTACAATGAGCAGTTCTTC
j_gene: TRBJ2-5; len: 14; v_gene: TRBV12-5; abundance: -; d_gene: -; CDR3aa: CASGSPNFRGEQYF; CDR3nt: TGTGCTAGTGGTTCCCCCAACTTTCGCGGGGAGCAGTACTTC
j_gene: TRBJ2-7; len: 13; v_gene: TRBV7-9; abundance: few; d_gene: -; CDR3aa: CASSLGTRNEQYF; CDR3nt: TGTGCCAGCAGCTTAGGCACGAGGAACGAGCAGTACTTC
j_gene: TRBJ1-4; len: 13; v_gene: TRBV11-2; abundance: -; d_gene: -; CDR3aa: CASGTGTNEKLFF; CDR3nt: TGTGCCAGCGGGACCGGGACTAATGAAAAACTGTTTTTT
j_gene: TRBJ1-6; len: 14; v_gene: TRBV5-5; abundance: -; d_gene: -; CDR3aa: CASSLMPGDSPLHF; CDR3nt: TGTGCCAGCAGCTTGATGCCGGGCGATTCACCCCTCCACTTT
j_gene: TRBJ1-2; len: 18; v_gene: TRBV21-1; abundance: few; d_gene: -; CDR3aa: CASSTETGGAKHNYGYTF; CDR3nt: TGTGCCAGCAGCACAGAGACAGGGGGTGCGAAACATAACTATGGCTACACCTTC
j_gene: TRBJ2-7; len: 15; v_gene: TRBV12-3/TRBV12-4; abundance: few; d_gene: TRBD1; CDR3aa: CASRTGTGVYYEQYF; CDR3nt: TGTGCCAGCAGGACCGGGACAGGGGTTTACTACGAGCAGTACTTC
j_gene: TRBJ1-1; len: 14; v_gene: TRBV10-3; abundance: -; d_gene: TRBD1; CDR3aa: CAISRDRERTEAFF; CDR3nt: TGTGCCATCAGCAGGGACAGGGAAAGGACTGAAGCTTTCTTT
j_gene: TRBJ2-5; len: 17; v_gene: TRBV7-2; abundance: -; d_gene: -; CDR3aa: CASSLARGGGARETQYF; CDR3nt: TGTGCCAGCAGCTTAGCGAGGGGAGGGGGGGCCCGTGAGACCCAGTACTTC
j_gene: TRBJ2-5; len: 14; v_gene: TRBV29-1; abundance: -; d_gene: TRBD1; CDR3aa: CSVIGTGVGETQYF; CDR3nt: TGCAGCGTTATTGGGACAGGGGTAGGAGAGACCCAGTACTTC
j_gene: TRBJ1-1; len: 12; v_gene: TRBV20-1; abundance: -; d_gene: -; CDR3aa: CSAPGHLTEAFF; CDR3nt: TGCAGTGCCCCAGGACACCTCACTGAAGCTTTCTTT
j_gene: TRBJ2-2; len: 15; v_gene: TRBV29-1; abundance: -; d_gene: -; CDR3aa: CSVEDRAPNTGELFF; CDR3nt: TGCAGCGTTGAAGACAGGGCCCCGAACACCGGGGAGCTGTTTTTT
j_gene: TRBJ2-3; len: 18; v_gene: TRBV2; abundance: -; d_gene: -; CDR3aa: CASSGRQAPLTSTDTQYF; CDR3nt: TGTGCCAGCAGTGGAAGACAGGCACCCCTTACTAGCACAGATACGCAGTATTTT
j_gene: TRBJ1-2; len: 14; v_gene: TRBV11-2; abundance: -; d_gene: -; CDR3aa: CASSLQQADYGYTF; CDR3nt: TGTGCCAGCAGCTTACAACAGGCCGACTATGGCTACACCTTC
j_gene: TRBJ2-1; len: 13; v_gene: TRBV20-1; abundance: few; d_gene: TRBD2; CDR3aa: CSAQAGGYNEQFF; CDR3nt: TGCAGTGCTCAAGCGGGGGGCTACAATGAGCAGTTCTTC